This record looks at one T cell receptor beta chain sequence and its context. There is no known antigen for this receptor. Qualities for individual bases were not recorded, and no much larger clone is one base off. This entry belongs to a study of shared clonotypes between healthy human individuals (TCRdb year 2020). Context from the whole study: A few men and two women, aged 18 to 49 years, made up the cohort. For each donor, CD4 naive and CD4 memory were each given three plates, CD8 naive was given two plates, and CD8 memory was given one plate. Blood TCR repertoires of 5 or 6 healthy adults were deeply sequenced to estimate repertoire size and the extent of clonotype sharing between individuals. Between about 0.85 and 9.5 billion PBMCs per donor were obtained by leukapheresis. To increase sequencing depth and limit assay-specific biases, TCR repertoire library preparation and sequencing were carried out by different laboratories using diverse techniques.

CD8 naive samples were CD45RO-negative cells positively selected for CCR7, giving a CD45RA+CCR7+ population that excluded TemRA cells. Donors were healthy HIV-negative adults with no recently reported acute infections or vaccinations. Every donor was a Caucasian adult residing in Nashville, Tennessee, USA. After blood collection by leukapheresis, PBMCs were isolated using Ficoll-Histopaque density gradient centrifugation and then cryopreserved in the vapor phase of liquid nitrogen. Analytical flow cytometry was used to check the purity and quantity of every magnetically sorted T cell population. From each sorted fraction, genomic DNA was isolated and quantified by UV absorbance on a Nanodrop 2000c. Using the deep immunoSEQ assay, multiplex PCR amplified TCR CDR3 regions from genomic DNA. For each cell subset, the extracted genomic DNA was distributed evenly across all wells of several immunoSEQ 96-well plates, and each plate served as one replicate. For sorted subsets, each replicate PCR was loaded with 200 to 250 ng genomic DNA, equivalent to roughly 30,000 T cell genomes. Purified libraries were measured with a Qubit 3.0 fluorometer, size-checked on a Bioanalyzer 2100, and measured again with the KAPA Library Quantification kit. A separate single-read 150-cycle Illumina NextSeq 550 flow cell was used to sequence each immunoSEQ 96-well plate. Concerning the study's data processing: Because only junctional sequences without quality scores were contained in the immunoSEQ output, filtering matching that applied to full-length reads could not be performed. Sequences were annotated with PyIR, a Python wrapper for IgBLAST v1.9, and V/J genes and CDR3 were assigned using IMGT germline references. Reads with weak V/J assignments (E-value above 1e-6), missing CDR3, stop codons, out-of-frame junctions, or ambiguous translated residues were removed. V3J clonotypes were defined by identical inferred V gene, J gene, and CDR3 amino acid sequence. To compute the percentage overlap between repertoires, the number of shared unique clonotypes was divided by the size of the smaller repertoire. Three approaches were used to assess repertoire richness: RTK rarefaction, the Chao1 estimator, and Recon v2.1 estimates of unobserved clonotypes. Generation probabilities were computed with OLGA for all TCRbeta clonotypes obtained by the gDNA method from several donors. The source is immuneACCESS, and TCRdb retained only in-frame sequences with V and J called. Part of the clones is not carried over; for the studies checked, unresolved V genes explain less than half of this, and the remainder is unexplained. V and J calls and clone size are those listed in that table; D and trimming were worked out from the DNA. Recorded for this sample are some 800,000 clones; about 92% of them occurred a single time. The ten top clones hold less than 25% of the sample.

The investigation overall reported the following: Because the study included only a small number of donors, the genetic and exposure-history diversity represented was limited. Even with the large sequencing depth, rarefaction of the sorted-subset datasets indicated that sequencing was incomplete. Compared with non-shared clonotypes, the clonotypes found in all four sorted-subset donors had higher generation probabilities. Pairwise subsampling led to the expectation that sequencing depth would affect the degree of clonotype sharing among donors. Estimated clonotype richness was generally larger for naive than for memory subsets. Only blood was sampled, and tissue TCR repertoires likely differ from those in blood. Approximately 4.8% of naive CD4, 3.5% of naive CD8, about 2.4% of memory CD4, and roughly 0.4% of memory CD8 clonotypes were shared across four donors.

The receptor comes from a man younger than 40 in good health. The sample taken for sequencing was naive CD8+ T cells sorted from blood. Taken with the paper, the label for cell subset or site translates to: CD45RA+CCR7+.

The nucleotide sequence reads TGTGCCAGCAGTTTAGGGGGCACTGGGGCCAACGTCCTGACTTTC. The resulting protein is CASSLGGTGANVLTF. The chain couples TRBV27 to TRBJ2-6; TRBD1 might be the D gene, on 6 matching bases. Trimming costs V 2 bases and J 2 bases, and their ends lie 7 bases apart. The germline V gene (reference sequence) specifies MNHEY as CDR1 and SMNVEV as CDR2. The CDR3 sequence holds 15 residues, the cysteine and phenylalanine included. The only DNA kept is the CDR3, 45 bases in frame from the first base.